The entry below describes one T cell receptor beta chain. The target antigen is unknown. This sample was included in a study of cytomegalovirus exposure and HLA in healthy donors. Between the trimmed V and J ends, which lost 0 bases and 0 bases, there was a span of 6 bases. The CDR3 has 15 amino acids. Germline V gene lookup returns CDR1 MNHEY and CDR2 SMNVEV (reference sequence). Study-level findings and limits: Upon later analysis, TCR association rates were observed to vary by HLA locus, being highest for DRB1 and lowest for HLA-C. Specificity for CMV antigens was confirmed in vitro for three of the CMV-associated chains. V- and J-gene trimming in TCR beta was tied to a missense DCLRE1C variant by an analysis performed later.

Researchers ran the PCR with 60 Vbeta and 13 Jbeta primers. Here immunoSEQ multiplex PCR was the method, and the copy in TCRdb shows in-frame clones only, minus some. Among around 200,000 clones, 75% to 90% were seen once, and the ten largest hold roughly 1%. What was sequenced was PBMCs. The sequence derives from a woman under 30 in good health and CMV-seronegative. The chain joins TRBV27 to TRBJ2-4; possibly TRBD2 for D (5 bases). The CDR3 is CASSLSGVAKNIQYF. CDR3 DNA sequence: TGTGCCAGCAGTTTATCGGGAGTAGCCAAAAACATTCAGTACTTC.